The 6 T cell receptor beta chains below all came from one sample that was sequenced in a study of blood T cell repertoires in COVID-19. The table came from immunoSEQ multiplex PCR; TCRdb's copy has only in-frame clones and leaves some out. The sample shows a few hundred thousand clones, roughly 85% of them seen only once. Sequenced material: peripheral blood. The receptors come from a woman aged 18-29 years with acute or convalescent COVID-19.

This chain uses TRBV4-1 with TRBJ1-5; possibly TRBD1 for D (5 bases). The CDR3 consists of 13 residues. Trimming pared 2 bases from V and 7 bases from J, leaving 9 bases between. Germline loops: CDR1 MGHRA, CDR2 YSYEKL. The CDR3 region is CASSQKGSQPQHF. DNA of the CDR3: TGCGCCAGCAGCCAAAAGGGGTCCCAGCCCCAGCATTTT.

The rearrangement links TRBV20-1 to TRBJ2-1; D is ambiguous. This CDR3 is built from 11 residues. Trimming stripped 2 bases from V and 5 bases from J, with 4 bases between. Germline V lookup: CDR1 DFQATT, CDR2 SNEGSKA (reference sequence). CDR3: CSARLNNEQFF. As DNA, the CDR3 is TGCAGTGCTAGACTAAACAATGAGCAGTTCTTC.

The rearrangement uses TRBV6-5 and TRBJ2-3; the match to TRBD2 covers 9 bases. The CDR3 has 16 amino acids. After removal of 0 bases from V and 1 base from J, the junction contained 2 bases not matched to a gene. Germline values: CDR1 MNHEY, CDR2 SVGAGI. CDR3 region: CASSYSLAGGTDTQYF. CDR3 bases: TGTGCCAGCAGTTACTCGTTAGCGGGGGGCACAGATACGCAGTATTTT.

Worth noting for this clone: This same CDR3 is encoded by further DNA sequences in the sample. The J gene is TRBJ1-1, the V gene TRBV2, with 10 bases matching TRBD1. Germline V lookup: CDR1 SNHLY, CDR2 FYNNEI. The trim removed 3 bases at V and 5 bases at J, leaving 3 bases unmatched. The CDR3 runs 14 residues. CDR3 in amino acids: CASSDRGQGTEAFF. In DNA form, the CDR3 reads TGTGCCAGCAGTGACAGGGGACAGGGGACTGAAGCTTTCTTT.

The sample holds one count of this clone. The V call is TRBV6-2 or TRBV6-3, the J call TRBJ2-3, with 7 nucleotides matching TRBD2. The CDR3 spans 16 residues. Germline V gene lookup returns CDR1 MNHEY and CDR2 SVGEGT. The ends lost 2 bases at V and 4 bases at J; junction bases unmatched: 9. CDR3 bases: TGTGCCAGCAGTTACAAAATCATTGGGGGGGCAGATACGCAGTATTTT. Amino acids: CASSYKIIGGADTQYF.

The CDR3 is CAWSLGGGGNTIYF. As DNA, the CDR3 is TGTGCCTGGAGTCTGGGGGGAGGTGGAAACACCATATATTTT. The chain has TRBV30 and TRBJ1-3, with D possibly being TRBD1 (5 bases). The CDR3 is 14 amino acids. V lost 2 bases, J lost 3 bases, and 11 bases lay in between. Germline CDR1 reads GTSNPN; CDR2 reads SVGIG (reference sequence). Using reference TRBV30 and TRBJ1-3 for the parts outside the CDR3, the full variable domain is SQTIHQWPATLVQPVGSPLSLECTVEGTSNPNLYWYRQAAGRGLQLLFYSVGIGQISSEVPQNLSASRPQDRQFILSSKKLLLSDSGFYLCAWSLGGGGNTIYFGEGSWLTVV.